This paragraph reports one T cell receptor beta chain. There are many counts of this clonotype. Its antigen specificity is not known. Nothing much larger sits one base from this clone, and base qualities are not available. Library preparation used multiplex PCR. Sequencing was performed on an Illumina HiSeq 4000. iRepertoire HTBI primers and Arm-PCR amplification of CDR3 regions were used to construct TCR beta libraries. PCR products were gel purified before sequencing. The study's own analysis went as follows. Gene usage analysis of CDR3 amino acid clonotypes relied on the roughly 60 TRBV and 14 TRBJ segments identified across samples. Filtered high-quality paired reads were merged into contigs using COPE and FqMerger. BLAST was used to align contigs to IMGT TRBV, TRBD and TRBJ reference genes, with CDR3 defined following IMGT. Any clonotype with a frequency above 0.1% was counted as a highly expanded clone. Shannon entropy served as the measure of repertoire diversity, while the Gini coefficient captured V-J evenness. A clonotype was considered public if more than one individual shared it. TCRdb itself trimmed the public reads at Q25 with fastp, ran MiXCR and retained productive beta chains. Here each entry gathers all rows of one CDR3 protein and keeps the most common genes and DNA. The V and J calls shown here were made by TCRdb, not taken from the authors' results. This sample is represented by approximately 380,000 distinct CDR3 sequences; less than 25% of them were singletons. Around 21% of the sample goes to the ten largest clones.

The germline ends are 13 bases apart after V is trimmed by 1 base and J by 6 bases. Based on the germline V gene, the CDR1 and CDR2 sequences are MDHEN and SYDVKM. From cysteine to phenylalanine, the CDR3 is 14 amino acids long. Just the 42-base CDR3 DNA is kept, in frame starting at base 1. Per the publication, the time point label means: persistent/refractory GD, antithyroid drugs over 5 years with positive TRAb. For both TCR sequencing and RNA sequencing, RNA was extracted from PBMCs in TRIzol. The diagnosis of Graves' disease followed American Thyroid Association guidelines. Patients for the study were recruited at an endocrinology department in Xi'an, China. Each patient gave 8.5 to 9.5 milliliters of peripheral blood, collected in an EDTA anticoagulant tube. Ficoll Paque Plus density gradient separation was used to isolate PBMCs, and no further T cell sorting was performed. An Agilent 2100 Bioanalyzer and agarose gel were used to check RNA quality, while a NanoDrop 2000 measured RNA concentration.

This sample is part of a study of regulatory T cells in long-lasting Graves disease (dated by TCRdb to 2020 to 2022). Some background on the complete study: Persistent Graves' disease meant more than 5 years of antithyroid drug treatment with TSH receptor autoantibodies that stayed positive. Persistent Graves' disease patients were compared with newly diagnosed Graves' disease patients by peripheral blood TCR sequencing and RNA sequencing. The study took place in China and was registered as a clinical trial. TCR sequencing covered around 13 persistent and about 20 newly diagnosed Graves' disease patients, around 35 samples in total. On average, persistent Graves' disease patients in the clinical cohort had been on antithyroid drugs for approximately ten years.

Broader findings and caveats from the paper: The authors acknowledged the small sample size as a limitation that may reduce accuracy. Sequencing and analysis were limited to the TCR beta chain. Preferential use of TRBV28, TRBJ1-2 and TRBJ2-5 was observed in persistent disease, whereas TRBV20-1 and TRBJ2-1 were favored in newly diagnosed disease. Persistent patients shared more public clonotypes among themselves (2,741) than newly diagnosed patients did (about 1,000). Lower TCR Shannon entropy and fewer highly expanded clones were observed in persistent Graves' disease patients than in newly diagnosed patients, which suggested clonal expansion. The study examined only peripheral blood because the primary lesion, thyroid tissue, could not be accessed.

The TCR was taken from a female donor with Graves disease. The receptor chain draws on TRBV28 and TRBJ2-7; no D segment can be confidently identified. This sample comprised peripheral blood mononuclear cells (PBMCs), obtained when the disease was refractory, from a patient treated with antithyroid drugs. The nucleotide sequence is TGTGCCAGCAGTTTATTGGGCGGATACAGCGAGCAGTACTTC. Its protein reads: CASSLLGGYSEQYF.